This T cell receptor beta chain was documented in a study of T cell responses to AZD1222 COVID-19 vaccine. Assay: immunoSEQ multiplex PCR; the TCRdb copy retains only in-frame clones and omits some. This sample has about 120,000 clones, with approximately 87% found just once. Comments on this clone: Its antigen is unknown.

Study results and caveats: Per reports, nearly half of all spike-specific TCRs target regions that are unmutated in variants. Just a handful of people given AZD1222 tested seropositive at baseline. The donor cohort was predominantly white British with a female majority, and clonal diversity may have been underestimated.

This receptor was obtained from an adult in good health. Sequenced here: peripheral blood, sampled on day 0 of AZD1222 vaccination.

The CDR3 nucleotides read TGTGCCACCAGTGATACCAGGGGACTGAACACCGGGGAGCTGTTTTTT. Translated: CATSDTRGLNTGELFF. V is TRBV24-1 and J is TRBJ2-2, with D possibly being TRBD1 or TRBD2 (6 bases each). CDR3 length: 16 amino acids. The V and J ends lost 3 bases and 1 base respectively, with 11 bases between them. The V gene's germline CDR1 is KGHDR and CDR2 SFDVKD.